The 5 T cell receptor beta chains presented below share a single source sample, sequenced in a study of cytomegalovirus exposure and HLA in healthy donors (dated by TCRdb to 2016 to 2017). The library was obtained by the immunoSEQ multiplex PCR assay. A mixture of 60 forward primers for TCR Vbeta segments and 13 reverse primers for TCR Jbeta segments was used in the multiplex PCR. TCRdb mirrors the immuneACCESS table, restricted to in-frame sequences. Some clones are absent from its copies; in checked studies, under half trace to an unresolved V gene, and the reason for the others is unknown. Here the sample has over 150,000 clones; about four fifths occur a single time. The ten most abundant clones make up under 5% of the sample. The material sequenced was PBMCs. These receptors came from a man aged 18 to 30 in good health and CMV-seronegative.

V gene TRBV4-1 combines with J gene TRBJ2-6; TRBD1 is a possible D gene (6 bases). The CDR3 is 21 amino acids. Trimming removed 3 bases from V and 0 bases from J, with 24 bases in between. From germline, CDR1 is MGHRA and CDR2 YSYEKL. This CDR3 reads CASSHAQNRVVPGSGANVLTF. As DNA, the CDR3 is TGCGCCAGCAGCCATGCACAAAACAGGGTTGTCCCCGGCTCTGGGGCCAACGTCCTGACTTTC.

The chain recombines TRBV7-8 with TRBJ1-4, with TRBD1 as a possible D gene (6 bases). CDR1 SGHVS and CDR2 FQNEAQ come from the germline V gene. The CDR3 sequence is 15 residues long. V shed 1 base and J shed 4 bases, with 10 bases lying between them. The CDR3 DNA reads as TGTGCCAGCAGCTTAGAGGGCAGGGGTAATGAAAAACTGTTTTTT. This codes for CASSLEGRGNEKLFF.

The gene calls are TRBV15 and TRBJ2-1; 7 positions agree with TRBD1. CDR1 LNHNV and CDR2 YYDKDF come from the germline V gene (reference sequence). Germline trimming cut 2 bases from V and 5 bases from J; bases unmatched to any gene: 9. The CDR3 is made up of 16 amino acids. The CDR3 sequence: CATSRSAGGWDNEQFF. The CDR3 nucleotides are TGTGCCACCAGCAGATCAGCAGGGGGTTGGGACAATGAGCAGTTCTTC.

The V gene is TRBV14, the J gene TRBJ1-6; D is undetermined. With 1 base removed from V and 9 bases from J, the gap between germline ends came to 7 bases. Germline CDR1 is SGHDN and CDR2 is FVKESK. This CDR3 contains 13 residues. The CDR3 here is CASSQGRVSPLHF. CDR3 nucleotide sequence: TGTGCCAGCAGCCAAGGGCGGGTTTCACCCCTCCACTTT. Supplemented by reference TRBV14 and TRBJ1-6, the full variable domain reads EAGVTQFPSHSVIEKGQTVTLRCDPISGHDNLYWYRRVMGKEIKFLLHFVKESKQDESGMPNNRFLAERTGGTYSTLKVQPAELEDSGVYFCASSQGRVSPLHFGNGTRLTVT.

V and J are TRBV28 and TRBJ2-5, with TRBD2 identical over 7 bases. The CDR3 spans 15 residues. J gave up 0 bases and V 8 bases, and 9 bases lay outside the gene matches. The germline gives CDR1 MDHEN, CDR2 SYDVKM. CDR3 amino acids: CASAPGGRDQETQYF. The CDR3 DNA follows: TGTGCCAGCGCCCCCGGGGGGAGAGACCAAGAGACCCAGTACTTC.